These T cell receptor beta chains were read from a single sample in a study of blood T cell repertoires in COVID-19. Profiled with immunoSEQ multiplex PCR; TCRdb holds only in-frame clones, not every one. The sample lists 55,000 to 90,000 clones, around 85% seen once, with about a third in the top ten. The sequenced sample consisted of peripheral blood. These receptors were taken from a woman older than 75 with active or convalescent COVID-19. The CDR3 runs from the conserved cysteine through the conserved F or W. The D gene is left open where the match is weak. Size tells how often a clone was seen (once, few, many) or the class of an expanded clone, and some rows leave it out.

>NA|14|TRBV7-2|NA|TRBJ1-5
TGTGCCAGCAGCCTCGGACAGAGCAATCAGCCCCAGCATTTT
CASSLGQSNQPQHF
>NA|12|TRBV28|once|TRBJ2-7
TGTGCCAGCAGTTTAGGACAGTACGAGCAGTACTTC
CASSLGQYEQYF
>NA|15|TRBV11-2|NA|TRBJ2-2
TGTGCCAGCAGCAGAACGGCAGGCGACAACGGGGAGCTGTTTTTT
CASSRTAGDNGELFF
>NA|14|TRBV29-1|NA|TRBJ2-1
TGCAGCGTACCCTTAAGGGGGACAACAAATGAGCAGTTCTTC
CSVPLRGTTNEQFF
>NA|14|TRBV19|once|TRBJ2-7
TGTGCCAGTAGTATACAGGATTGGTCCTACGAGCAGTACTTC
CASSIQDWSYEQYF
>NA|14|TRBV7-2|NA|TRBJ1-3
TGTGCCAGCACCCCCGCGCAGGGTGAAAACACCATATATTTT
CASTPAQGENTIYF
>NA|11|TRBV27|NA|TRBJ2-7
TGTGCCAGCAGCTCCTTCTACGAGCAGTACTTC
CASSSFYEQYF
>NA|13|TRBV6-6|NA|TRBJ2-3
TGTGCCAGCAGTTACTCCTACCTAGATACGCAGTATTTT
CASSYSYLDTQYF
>NA|14|TRBV27|NA|TRBJ2-7
TGTGCCAGCAGTTTAGGAACGACAGACTACGAGCAGTACTTC
CASSLGTTDYEQYF
>NA|13|TRBV30|NA|TRBJ1-3
TGTGCCTGGGACGGGAGCTCTGGAAACACCATATATTTT
CAWDGSSGNTIYF
>TRBD1|16|TRBV9|few|TRBJ1-4
TGTGCCAGCAGCGCCAATTCGGGACAGGGGGCGAGTAAACTGTTTTTT
CASSANSGQGASKLFF
>TRBD2|14|TRBV6-6|NA|TRBJ2-3
TGTGCCAGCAGTTACGGACTAGTCCTAGATACGCAGTATTTT
CASSYGLVLDTQYF
>TRBD2|14|TRBV9|NA|TRBJ2-3
TGTGCCAGCACTAGCGGGGTTTATACAGATACGCAGTATTTT
CASTSGVYTDTQYF
>NA|17|TRBV15|many|TRBJ2-4
TGTGCCACCAGTTCCACCGGGGGAATATCAGCCAAAAACATTCAGTACTTC
CATSSTGGISAKNIQYF
>NA|10|TRBV6-1|NA|TRBJ1-2
TGTGCCAGCAGTGAATATCTCTACACCTTC
CASSEYLYTF
>NA|14|TRBV5-1|NA|TRBJ1-2
TGCGCCAGCAGCTTCGAGCTGGGGCTCTATGGCTACACCTTC
CASSFELGLYGYTF
>TRBD1|13|TRBV20-1|NA|TRBJ1-2
TGCAGTGCTAGTGTGGACAGGACGAATGGCTACACCTTC
CSASVDRTNGYTF
>NA|13|TRBV19|NA|TRBJ1-5
TGTGCCAGTAGTTCTCAGGGCAATCAGCCCCAGCATTTT
CASSSQGNQPQHF
>NA|15|TRBV11-2|NA|TRBJ2-7
TGTGCCAGCAGCTTAGAAGGGGGGGCCGGGGGTGAGCAGTACTTC
CASSLEGGAGGEQYF
>NA|15|TRBV11-2|NA|TRBJ2-1
TGTGCCAGCAGCTTAATGATAGCGGTAAACAATGAGCAGTTCTTC
CASSLMIAVNNEQFF
>NA|13|TRBV29-1|few|TRBJ2-7
TGCAGCGTTGAAACCGACAGAAACTACGAGCAGTACTTC
CSVETDRNYEQYF
>NA|14|TRBV7-3|NA|TRBJ1-2
TGTGCCAGCAGCTCCCCCTCGGGGTTCAATGGCTACACCTTC
CASSSPSGFNGYTF
>NA|13|TRBV9|NA|TRBJ2-7
TGTGCCAGCAGCGACGGGACACTATACGAGCAGTACTTC
CASSDGTLYEQYF
>TRBD2|16|TRBV7-2|NA|TRBJ2-1
TGTGCCAGCAGCTTAGTGGGGACTAGCGGATACAATGAGCAGTTCTTC
CASSLVGTSGYNEQFF
>NA|14|TRBV10-2|NA|TRBJ1-2
TGCGCCAGCAGTGTGAGCCGGGGGGACTATGGCTACACCTTC
CASSVSRGDYGYTF
>TRBD1|17|TRBV10-3|NA|TRBJ2-2
TGTGCCATCAGGGAACGACAGGGGACAACGAACACCGGGGAGCTGTTTTTT
CAIRERQGTTNTGELFF
>TRBD1|14|TRBV3-1/TRBV3-2|NA|TRBJ1-1
TGTGCCAGCAGCCAGTCACAGGGGGCTGGTGAAGCTTTCTTT
CASSQSQGAGEAFF
>TRBD2|15|TRBV14|NA|TRBJ2-4
TGTGCCAGCAGACACGGGGGGGCGTCTTCTGACATTCAGTACTTC
CASRHGGASSDIQYF
>TRBD1|12|TRBV28|NA|TRBJ1-1
TGTGCCAGCAGTTCCCTTGGGACAGGCGGTTTCTTT
CASSSLGTGGFF
>NA|15|TRBV6-5|NA|TRBJ1-2
TGTGCCAGCAGTCCTACGGACAGCCACTATGATGGCTACACCTTC
CASSPTDSHYDGYTF
>NA|12|TRBV2|NA|TRBJ2-7
TGTGCCAGCAGCCTAATAGAGTACGAGCAGTACTTC
CASSLIEYEQYF
>NA|14|TRBV29-1|NA|TRBJ2-5
TGCAGCGTTGATGACAGTACTAAAAAGGCGGCCCAGTACTTC
CSVDDSTKKAAQYF
>TRBD2|14|TRBV15|NA|TRBJ2-7
TGTGCCACCGACGCGGGAGGTAGCTCCTACGAGCAGTACTTC
CATDAGGSSYEQYF
>TRBD1|18|TRBV4-1|NA|TRBJ1-2
TGCGCCAGCAGCCAAGCCTGGGACAGGGTAAAGTCAGGGTATGGCTACACCTTC
CASSQAWDRVKSGYGYTF
>NA|17|TRBV3-1/TRBV3-2|NA|TRBJ2-1
TGTGCCAGCAGCCTCATGGCCCTGGGGGGATCCTACAATGAGCAGTTCTTC
CASSLMALGGSYNEQFF
>TRBD2|15|TRBV6-5|few|TRBJ2-1
TGTGCCAGCAGTTACTCCACACTAGCGTTCAATGAGCAGTTCTTC
CASSYSTLAFNEQFF
>NA|13|TRBV19|NA|TRBJ2-7
TGTGCCAGTAGTGGGGGGAATTCCTACGAGCAGTACTTC
CASSGGNSYEQYF
>NA|14|TRBV5-1|NA|TRBJ1-1
TGCGCCAGCAGCTTAGGGAGCGGCGACACTGAAGCTTTCTTT
CASSLGSGDTEAFF
>NA|15|TRBV3-1/TRBV3-2|NA|TRBJ1-3
TGTGCCAGCAGCCAAGTTCGGACACTCAAAAACACCATATATTTT
CASSQVRTLKNTIYF